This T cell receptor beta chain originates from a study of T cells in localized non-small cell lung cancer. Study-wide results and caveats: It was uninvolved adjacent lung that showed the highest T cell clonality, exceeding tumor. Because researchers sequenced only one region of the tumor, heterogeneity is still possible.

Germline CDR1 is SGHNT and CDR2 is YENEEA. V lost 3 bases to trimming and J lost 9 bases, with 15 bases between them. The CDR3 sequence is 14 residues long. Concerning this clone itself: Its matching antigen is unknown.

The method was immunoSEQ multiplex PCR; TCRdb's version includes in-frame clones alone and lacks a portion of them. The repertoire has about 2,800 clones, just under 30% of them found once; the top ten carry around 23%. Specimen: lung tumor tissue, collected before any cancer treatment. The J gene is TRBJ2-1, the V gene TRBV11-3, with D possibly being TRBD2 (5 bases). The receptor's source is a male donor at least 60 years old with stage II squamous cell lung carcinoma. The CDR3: CASSLTGNAGEQFF. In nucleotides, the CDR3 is TGTGCCAGCAGCTTGACGGGGAACGCGGGTGAGCAGTTCTTC. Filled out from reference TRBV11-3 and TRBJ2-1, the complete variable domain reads EAGVVQSPRYKIIEKKQPVAFWCNPISGHNTLYWYLQNLGQGPELLIRYENEEAVDDSQLPKDRFSAERLKGVDSTLKIQPAELGDSAVYLCASSLTGNAGEQFFGPGTRLTVL.